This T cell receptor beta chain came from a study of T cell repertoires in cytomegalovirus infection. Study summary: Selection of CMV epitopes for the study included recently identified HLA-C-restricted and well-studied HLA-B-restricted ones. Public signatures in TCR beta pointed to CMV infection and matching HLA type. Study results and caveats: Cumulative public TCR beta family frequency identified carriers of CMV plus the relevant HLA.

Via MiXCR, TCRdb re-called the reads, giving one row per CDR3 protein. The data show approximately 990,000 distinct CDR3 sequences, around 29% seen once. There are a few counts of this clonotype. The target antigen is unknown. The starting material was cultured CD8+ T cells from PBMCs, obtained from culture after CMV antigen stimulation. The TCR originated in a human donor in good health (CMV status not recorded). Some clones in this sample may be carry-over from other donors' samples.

Here the CDR3 reads CASSYRDREESYTF. The CDR3, as DNA: TGTGCCAGCAGTTACAGGGACAGGGAAGAAAGCTACACCTTC. The genes are TRBV6-6 and TRBJ1-2, with TRBD1 matching 9 bases. Germline V gene lookup returns CDR1 MNHNY and CDR2 SVGAGI (reference sequence). V lost 2 bases to trimming and J lost 9 bases; unmatched junction nucleotides: 7. CDR3 length: 14 residues.